Shown below are 6 T cell receptor beta chains from a single sample sequenced in a study of T-cell reconstitution after alpha-beta-depleted transplantation in children. Preparation of the TCRbeta library was carried out with unique molecular identifiers. TCRdb reanalysed the PCR reads using MiXCR and keeps one entry per CDR3 protein. This sample has approximately 230,000 distinct CDR3 sequences, with over 20% found just once. Sequencing used PBMCs, obtained before TCRalphabeta/CD19-depleted stem cell transplant. The source of these receptors is a girl aged 2-10 years with Fanconi anemia, due to receive a stem cell transplant.

This clonotype has more than one count but fewer than ten. The chain couples TRBV3-1 to TRBJ2-7; D not certain. Germline CDR1 is LGHDT and CDR2 is YNNKEL (reference sequence). The V and J ends lost 0 bases and 7 bases respectively, with 10 bases between them. This CDR3 is 13 amino acids long. The CDR3 here is CASSQDSGTEQYF. The CDR3, as DNA: TGTGCCAGCAGCCAAGATAGTGGCACGGAGCAGTACTTC.

The gene calls are TRBV7-3 and TRBJ2-7, with a possible D match to TRBD2 (6 bases). V gave up 2 bases and J gave up 0 bases, with 8 bases separating them. Per the germline V gene, CDR1 is SGHTA and CDR2 is FQGTGA. The CDR3 is 14 residues long. The CDR3 DNA is TGTGCCAGCAGCTTAGGAGGGGACTCCTACGAGCAGTACTTC. This encodes CASSLGGDSYEQYF.

This clonotype was recorded a few times. V gene TRBV27 combines with J gene TRBJ2-3; 8 bases line up with TRBD2. Per the germline V gene, CDR1 is MNHEY and CDR2 is SMNVEV (reference sequence). The CDR3 runs 16 residues. V gave up 3 bases and J gave up 6 bases; unmatched junction bases: 11. CDR3 bases: TGTGCCAGCAGTTTGGGCGGGAGGCGTAGGGTCGATACGCAGTATTTT. Translated, it gives CASSLGGRRRVDTQYF.

Details on this clonotype: A junction end diverges from the germline sequence, so it may reflect a read error. The chain has TRBV27 and TRBJ1-2; 7 bases are shared with TRBD1. From germline, CDR1 is MNHEY and CDR2 SMNVEV (reference sequence). This CDR3 contains 19 residues. CDR3 protein: CTSRPIPFLGQLVYYGYTF. The CDR3 nucleotides are TGCACCAGCAGACCAATTCCCTTTCTGGGACAGCTAGTATACTATGGCTACACCTTC.

The V gene is TRBV18, the J gene TRBJ1-1, with unresolved D. Trimming stripped 4 bases from V and 3 bases from J, with 15 bases between. The CDR3 is 15 amino acids. Germline CDR1 KGHSH, CDR2 LQKENI. The CDR3 protein is CASSRGIRPHTEAFF. The CDR3 nucleotides read TGTGCCAGCTCACGGGGTATTAGGCCCCACACTGAAGCTTTCTTT. Full variable domain (missing parts from reference TRBV18 and TRBJ1-1): NAGVMQNPRHLVRRRGQEARLRCSPMKGHSHVYWYRQLPEEGLKFMVYLQKENIIDESGMPKERFSAEFPKEGPSILRIQQVVRGDSAAYFCASSRGIRPHTEAFFGQGTRLTVV.

A note on this clonotype: One base away lies a much larger clone, so this may be a sequencing read error. The missing conserved phenylalanine or tryptophan at the end of this CDR3 makes a read error likely. The chain employs TRBV12-5 and TRBJ2-5; D is unclear. Germline lookup yields CDR1 LGHNT and CDR2 FRNRAP. This CDR3 has 12 amino acids. V lost 2 bases to trimming and J lost 5 bases, with 6 bases between them. This chain's CDR3 is CASGLNRETQYY. The CDR3 DNA reads as TGTGCTAGTGGTTTGAATCGGGAGACCCAGTACTAC.